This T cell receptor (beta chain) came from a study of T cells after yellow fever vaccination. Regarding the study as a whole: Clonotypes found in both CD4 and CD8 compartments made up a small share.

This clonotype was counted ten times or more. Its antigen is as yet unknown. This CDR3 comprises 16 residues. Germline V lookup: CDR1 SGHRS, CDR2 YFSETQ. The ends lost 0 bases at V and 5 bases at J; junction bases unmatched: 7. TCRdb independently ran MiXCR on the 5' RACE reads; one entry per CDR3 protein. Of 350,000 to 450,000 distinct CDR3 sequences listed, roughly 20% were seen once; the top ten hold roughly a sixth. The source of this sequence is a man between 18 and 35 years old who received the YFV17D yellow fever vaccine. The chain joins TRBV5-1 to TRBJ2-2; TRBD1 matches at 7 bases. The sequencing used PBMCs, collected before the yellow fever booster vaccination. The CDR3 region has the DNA TGCGCCAGCAGCTTGGGACAGGGAGTCGAAACCGGGGAGCTGTTTTTT. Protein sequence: CASSLGQGVETGELFF.